The entry below describes one T cell receptor beta chain. The antigen remains unidentified. A single record per CDR3 protein comes from TCRdb applying MiXCR to the 5' RACE reads. Of about 200,000 distinct CDR3 sequences listed, 9.5% to 15% are singletons. Germline V gene sequence: CDR1 MGHDK, CDR2 SYGVNS. The CDR3 loop spans 13 amino acids. The germline V and J ends were trimmed by 2 bases and 0 bases, with 5 bases remaining between them. The sample comes from a study of CD8 T cells in ankylosing spondylitis. General study points: There were earlier reports of some motif variants in reactive arthritis synovial fluid and blood.

Sequenced material: blood, either unsorted or a sorted T cell fraction (not recorded which). The chain joins TRBV25-1 to TRBJ2-7; D is undetermined. The TCR sequence derives from a male donor with ankylosing spondylitis or in good health (not recorded which). The CDR3 is CASSEVSSYEQYF. The CDR3 DNA reads as TGTGCCAGCAGTGAAGTTAGCTCCTACGAGCAGTACTTC.